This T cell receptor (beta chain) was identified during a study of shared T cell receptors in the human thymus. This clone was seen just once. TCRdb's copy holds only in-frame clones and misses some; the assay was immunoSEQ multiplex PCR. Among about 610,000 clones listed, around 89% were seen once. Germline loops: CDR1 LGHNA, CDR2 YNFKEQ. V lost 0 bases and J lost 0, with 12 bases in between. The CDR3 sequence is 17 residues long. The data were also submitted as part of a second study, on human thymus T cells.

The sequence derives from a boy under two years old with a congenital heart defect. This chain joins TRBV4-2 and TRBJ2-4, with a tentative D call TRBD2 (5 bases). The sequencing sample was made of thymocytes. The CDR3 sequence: CASSQDLEGGAKNIQYF. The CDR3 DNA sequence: TGTGCCAGCAGCCAAGATCTAGAGGGCGGAGCCAAAAACATTCAGTACTTC.